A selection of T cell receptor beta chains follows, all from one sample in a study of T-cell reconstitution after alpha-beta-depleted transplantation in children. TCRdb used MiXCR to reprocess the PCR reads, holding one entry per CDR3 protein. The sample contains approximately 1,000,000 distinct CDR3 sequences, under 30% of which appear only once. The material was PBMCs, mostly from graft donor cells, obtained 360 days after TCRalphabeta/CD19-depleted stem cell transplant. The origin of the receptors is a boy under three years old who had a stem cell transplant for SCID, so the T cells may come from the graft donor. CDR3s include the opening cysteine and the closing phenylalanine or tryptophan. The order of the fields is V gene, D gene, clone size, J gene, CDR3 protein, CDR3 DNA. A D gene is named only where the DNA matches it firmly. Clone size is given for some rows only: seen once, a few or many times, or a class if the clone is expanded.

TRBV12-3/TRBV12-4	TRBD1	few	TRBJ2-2	CASSFSRGRDTGELFF	TGTGCCAGCAGTTTTAGCAGGGGGCGCGACACCGGGGAGCTGTTTTTT
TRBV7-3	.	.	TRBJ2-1	CASSSPPWVEQFF	TGTGCCAGCAGCTCCCCCCCATGGGTTGAGCAGTTCTTC
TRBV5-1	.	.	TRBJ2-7	CASSLGVPHEQYF	TGCGCCAGCAGCTTGGGAGTACCCCACGAGCAGTACTTC
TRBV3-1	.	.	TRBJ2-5	CASSHGYAGTGETQYF	TGTGCCAGCAGCCACGGATACGCCGGGACCGGAGAGACCCAGTACTTC
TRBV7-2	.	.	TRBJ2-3	CASSLGRGGRTDTQYF	TGTGCCAGCAGCTTAGGGAGGGGGGGGCGCACAGATACGCAGTATTTT
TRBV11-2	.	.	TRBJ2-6	CASSAPWANVLTF	TGTGCCAGCAGCGCCCCTTGGGCCAACGTCCTGACTTTC
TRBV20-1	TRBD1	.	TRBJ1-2	CSEKQGDYGYTF	TGCAGTGAAAAACAGGGGGACTATGGCTACACCTTC
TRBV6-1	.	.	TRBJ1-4	CASRNLGGNNEKLFF	TGTGCCAGCAGGAACTTAGGAGGGAATAATGAAAAACTGTTTTTT
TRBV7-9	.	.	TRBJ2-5	CASSPKPFRESQETQYF	TGTGCCAGCAGCCCCAAACCATTCAGGGAAAGCCAAGAGACCCAGTACTTC
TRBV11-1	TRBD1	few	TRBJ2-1	CASSPPGGQGTWGNEQFF	TGTGCCAGCAGCCCCCCAGGAGGACAGGGGACGTGGGGCAATGAGCAGTTCTTC
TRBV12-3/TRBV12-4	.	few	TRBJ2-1	CASSFQDASYNEQFF	TGTGCCAGCAGTTTTCAGGACGCCTCCTACAATGAGCAGTTCTTC
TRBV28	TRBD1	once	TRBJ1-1	CASSPINRGWTEAFF	TGTGCCAGCAGTCCTATTAACAGGGGGTGGACTGAAGCTTTCTTT
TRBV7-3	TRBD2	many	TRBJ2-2	CASSLSGGYTGELFF	TGTGCCAGCAGCCTAAGCGGGGGGTACACCGGGGAGCTGTTTTTT